This TCR beta chain was sequenced for a study of shared clonotypes between healthy human individuals. In the study overall: Three CD4 naive, three CD4 memory, two CD8 naive and one CD8 memory plate were used per donor. The study, taken as a whole, reports: Generation probabilities were higher for clonotypes shared across all four sorted-subset donors than for unshared ones. Represented genetic and exposure-history diversity was restricted by having few donors.

As for this clone: Its antigen is currently unknown.

CDR3 size: 18 residues. The V and J ends lost 0 bases and 5 bases respectively, with 19 bases between them. Germline-derived CDR1 and CDR2 are SGHVS and FQNEAQ. Only Caucasian adults living in Nashville, Tennessee served as donors. Generated by immunoSEQ multiplex PCR, the TCRdb table keeps only in-frame clones and is missing some. The data contain millions of clones, 85% to 95% of them singletons. The specimen was naive CD4+ T cells sorted from blood. Subset defined: CD45RA+ positively selected. The receptor was isolated from a man between 18 and 35 years old in good health. The genes are TRBV7-8 and TRBJ2-2; a possible D gene is TRBD2 (5 bases). The CDR3: CASSLAPYPGGITGELFF. Here the CDR3 DNA reads TGTGCCAGCAGCTTAGCCCCCTACCCAGGAGGAATAACCGGGGAGCTGTTTTTT.